This is a list of T cell receptor beta chains from one sample in a study of metastatic and nonmetastatic thyroid tumors. TCRdb re-called the PCR reads via MiXCR. The sample consists of 25,000 to 30,000 clones, roughly 3.7% of them appearing once. Sequencing input: blood. These receptor sequences come from a male donor with papillary thyroid cancer or a benign thyroid nodule (not recorded which). Some clones in this sample may be carry-over from other donors' samples. Both conserved end residues are part of each CDR3. Each record gives: clone size, V gene, D gene, J gene, CDR3 protein, CDR3 DNA. D genes are given only for firm matches. Clone size is shown for a subset of rows, as once, few, many or a class of expanded clone.

-	TRBV27	TRBD1	TRBJ1-1	CASTQGMMNTEAFF	TGTGCCAGCACACAGGGGATGATGAACACTGAAGCTTTCTTT
few	TRBV19	TRBD1	TRBJ2-7	CASSLRQGGSYEQYF	TGTGCCAGTAGTCTCAGACAGGGGGGGTCCTACGAGCAGTACTTC
-	TRBV28	-	TRBJ1-4	CTSRKNYLDEKLFF	TGTACCAGCAGGAAAAATTATTTGGATGAAAAACTGTTTTTT
many	TRBV4-1	-	TRBJ2-7	CASSHGPTYEQYF	TGCGCCAGCAGCCATGGACCTACCTACGAGCAGTACTTC
few	TRBV6-1	TRBD1	TRBJ2-7	CASSPSGQLAYEQYF	TGTGCCAGCAGCCCGTCGGGACAGCTCGCCTACGAGCAGTACTTC
few	TRBV11-2	-	TRBJ2-2	CASSLGTTGNTGELFF	TGTGCCAGCAGCCTCGGGACCACCGGTAACACCGGGGAGCTGTTTTTT
-	TRBV27	-	TRBJ1-1	CAISGWAEAFF	TGTGCCATCAGCGGGTGGGCTGAAGCTTTCTTT
medium-sized	TRBV6-1	TRBD2	TRBJ2-3	CASSSGSPTDTQYF	TGTGCCAGCAGTAGCGGGAGCCCCACAGATACGCAGTATTTT
many	TRBV5-6	-	TRBJ1-6	CASSFGQFGNSPLHF	TGTGCCAGCAGCTTCGGACAGTTCGGGAATTCACCCCTCCACTTT
-	TRBV7-9	-	TRBJ2-7	CASSFGGQGEQYF	TGTGCCAGCAGCTTCGGGGGCCAGGGGGAGCAGTACTTC
-	TRBV19	-	TRBJ2-1	CATYHRGRGYNEQFF	TGTGCTACCTACCACCGGGGAAGGGGCTACAATGAGCAGTTCTTC
medium-sized	TRBV20-1	TRBD2	TRBJ2-1	CSARRLAGNNEQFF	TGCAGTGCTAGGCGACTAGCAGGAAACAATGAGCAGTTCTTC
-	TRBV20-1	-	TRBJ1-1	CSARGAGSGKNAEAVF	TGCAGTGCTAGAGGGGCGGGGTCCGGGAAGAACGCTGAAGCTGTCTTT
few	TRBV20-1	-	TRBJ2-5	CSAKTDQETQYF	TGCAGTGCCAAGACCGACCAAGAGACCCAGTACTTC
many	TRBV20-1	-	TRBJ1-1	CSASSRGAGNTEAFF	TGCAGTGCTAGCTCGAGGGGCGCCGGGAACACTGAAGCTTTCTTT
few	TRBV12-5	-	TRBJ2-7	CASAPSGKAYEQYF	TGTGCTAGTGCCCCGTCCGGGAAAGCCTACGAGCAGTACTTC
-	TRBV6-1	TRBD2	TRBJ2-3	CASRGLAGGDTQYF	TGTGCCAGCAGGGGACTAGCGGGAGGAGATACGCAGTATTTT
few	TRBV6-1	-	TRBJ1-3	CASSDQPGNTIYF	TGTGCCAGCAGTGACCAGCCTGGAAACACCATATATTTT
many	TRBV29-1	TRBD2	TRBJ2-7	CSVGLAGEREQYF	TGCAGCGTCGGACTAGCGGGAGAACGTGAGCAGTACTTC
many	TRBV19	-	TRBJ2-3	CASRRGATDTQYF	TGTGCCAGTAGGAGGGGGGCCACAGATACGCAGTATTTT
many	TRBV29-1	-	TRBJ2-1	CSVEGWEEMEFF	TGCAGCGTTGAAGGGTGGGAGGAAATGGAATTCTTC
medium-sized	TRBV6-1	-	TRBJ1-1	CASSATGLGIAEAFF	TGTGCCAGCAGTGCGACAGGCCTTGGGATCGCTGAAGCTTTCTTT
few	TRBV20-1	-	TRBJ1-1	CSAKDMGKCDTEAFF	TGCAGTGCTAAAGACATGGGAAAGTGTGACACTGAAGCTTTCTTT
medium-sized	TRBV19	-	TRBJ2-2	CASRRGGVQTGELFF	TGTGCCAGCCGCCGAGGAGGGGTGCAAACCGGGGAGCTGTTTTTT
-	TRBV5-1	-	TRBJ2-7	CASSLGAGDSEQYF	TGCGCCAGCAGCTTGGGGGCAGGGGACTCGGAGCAGTACTTC
few	TRBV6-4	-	TRBJ2-3	CASSGDSTDTQYF	TGTGCCAGCAGTGGGGACAGCACAGATACGCAGTATTTT
many	TRBV3-1	TRBD2	TRBJ2-2	CASSQRAGAGGELFF	TGTGCCAGCAGCCAAAGGGCGGGAGCGGGCGGGGAGCTGTTTTTT
-	TRBV5-1	TRBD2	TRBJ2-7	CASSPGLAGVNEQYF	TGCGCCAGCAGCCCGGGACTAGCGGGAGTCAACGAGCAGTACTTC
-	TRBV19	-	TRBJ2-7	CASSIVAGNEQYF	TGTGCCAGTAGTATCGTGGCGGGAAACGAGCAGTACTTC
medium-sized	TRBV24-1	-	TRBJ2-7	CATSDFRSSNEQYF	TGTGCCACCAGTGATTTCCGCAGTTCAAACGAGCAGTACTTC
many	TRBV2	-	TRBJ2-3	CASSDLGTSTDTQYF	TGTGCCAGCAGTGATTTGGGTACTAGCACAGATACGCAGTATTTT
-	TRBV5-5	TRBD1	TRBJ1-2	CASSLGALDRAGYTF	TGTGCCAGCAGCCTGGGTGCCCTCGACAGGGCTGGCTACACCTTC
few	TRBV7-9	TRBD2	TRBJ2-7	CASSPGHGRASEQYF	TGTGCCAGCAGCCCTGGGCACGGGAGGGCGAGTGAGCAGTACTTC
many	TRBV5-5	TRBD1	TRBJ2-7	CASSFGQAVGEQYF	TGTGCCAGCAGCTTTGGACAGGCGGTTGGGGAGCAGTACTTC
many	TRBV10-3	-	TRBJ2-3	CAISRQAQGTDTQYF	TGTGCCATCAGCCGACAGGCTCAGGGCACAGATACGCAGTATTTT
many	TRBV7-9	TRBD2	TRBJ2-1	CASSTRGWGGEQFF	TGTGCCAGCAGCACCCGGGGGTGGGGGGGAGAGCAGTTCTTC
few	TRBV28	TRBD2	TRBJ2-1	CASSHPKAGGPDNEQFF	TGTGCCAGCAGTCATCCCAAAGCGGGAGGGCCCGACAATGAGCAGTTCTTC